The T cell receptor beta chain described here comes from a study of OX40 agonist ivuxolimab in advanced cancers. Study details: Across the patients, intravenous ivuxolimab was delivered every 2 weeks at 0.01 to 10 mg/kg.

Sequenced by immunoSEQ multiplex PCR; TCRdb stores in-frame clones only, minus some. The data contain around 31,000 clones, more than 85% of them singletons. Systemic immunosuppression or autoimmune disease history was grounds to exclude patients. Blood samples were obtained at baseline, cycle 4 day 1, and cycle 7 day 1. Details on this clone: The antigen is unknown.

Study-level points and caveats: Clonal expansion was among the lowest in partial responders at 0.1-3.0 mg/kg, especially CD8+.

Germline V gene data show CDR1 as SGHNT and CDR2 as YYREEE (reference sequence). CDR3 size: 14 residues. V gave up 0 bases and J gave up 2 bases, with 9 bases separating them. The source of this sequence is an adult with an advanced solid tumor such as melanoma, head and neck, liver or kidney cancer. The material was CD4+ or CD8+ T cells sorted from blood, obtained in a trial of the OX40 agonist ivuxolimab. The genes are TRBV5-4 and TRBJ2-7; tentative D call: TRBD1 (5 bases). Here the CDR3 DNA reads TGTGCCAGCAGCTTGGTAACAGGAGCCTACGAGCAGTACTTC. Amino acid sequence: CASSLVTGAYEQYF.